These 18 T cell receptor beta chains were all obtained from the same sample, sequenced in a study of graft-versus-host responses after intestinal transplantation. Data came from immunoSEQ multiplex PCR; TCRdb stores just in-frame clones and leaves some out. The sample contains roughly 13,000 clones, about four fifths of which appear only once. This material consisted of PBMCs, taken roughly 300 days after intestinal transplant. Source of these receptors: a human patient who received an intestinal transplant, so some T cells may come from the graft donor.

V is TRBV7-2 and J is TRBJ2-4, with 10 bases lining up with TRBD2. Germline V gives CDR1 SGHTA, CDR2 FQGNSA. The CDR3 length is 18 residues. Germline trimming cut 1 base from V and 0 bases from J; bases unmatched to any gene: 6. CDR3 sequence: CASSLVSTSGVAKNIQYF. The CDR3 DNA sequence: TGTGCCAGCAGCTTAGTTTCAACTAGCGGGGTAGCCAAAAACATTCAGTACTTC.

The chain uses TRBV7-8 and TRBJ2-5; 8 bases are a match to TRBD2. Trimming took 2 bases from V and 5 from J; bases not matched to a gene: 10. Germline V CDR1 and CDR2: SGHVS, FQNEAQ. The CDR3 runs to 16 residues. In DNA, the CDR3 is TGTGCCAGCAGCTTATTAGGCGGGAGGCCAGGGGAGACCCAGTACTTC. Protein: CASSLLGGRPGETQYF.

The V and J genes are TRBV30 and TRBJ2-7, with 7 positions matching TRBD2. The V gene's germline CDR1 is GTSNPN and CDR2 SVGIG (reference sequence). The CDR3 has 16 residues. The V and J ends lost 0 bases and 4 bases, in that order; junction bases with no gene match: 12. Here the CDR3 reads CAWSVRGRAGVYEQYF. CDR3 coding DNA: TGTGCCTGGAGTGTACGAGGTAGGGCGGGAGTTTACGAGCAGTACTTC.

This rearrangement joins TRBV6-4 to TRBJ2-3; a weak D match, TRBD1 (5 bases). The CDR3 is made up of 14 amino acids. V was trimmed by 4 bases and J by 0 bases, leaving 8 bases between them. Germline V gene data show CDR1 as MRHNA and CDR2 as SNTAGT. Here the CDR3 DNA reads TGTGCCAGCAGTGCACAGGCGAGCACAGATACGCAGTATTTT. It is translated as CASSAQASTDTQYF.

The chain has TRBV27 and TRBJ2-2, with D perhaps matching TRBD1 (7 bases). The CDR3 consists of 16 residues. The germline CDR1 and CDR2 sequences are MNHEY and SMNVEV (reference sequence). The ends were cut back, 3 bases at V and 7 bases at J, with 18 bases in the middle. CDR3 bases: TGTGCCAGCAGTTTCGGGGGACAGAGGGGGCACGGGGAGCTGTTTTTT. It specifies CASSFGGQRGHGELFF.

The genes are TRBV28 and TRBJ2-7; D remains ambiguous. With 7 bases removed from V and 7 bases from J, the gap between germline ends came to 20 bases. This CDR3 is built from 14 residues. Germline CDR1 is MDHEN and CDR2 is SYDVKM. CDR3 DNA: TGTGCCAGCACTAAGCCCGGCAGGCTGAGGGAGCAGTACTTC. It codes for CASTKPGRLREQYF.

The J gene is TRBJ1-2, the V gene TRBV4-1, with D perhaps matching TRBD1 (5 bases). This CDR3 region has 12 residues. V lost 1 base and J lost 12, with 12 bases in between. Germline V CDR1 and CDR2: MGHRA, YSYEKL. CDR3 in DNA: TGCGCCAGCAGCCAAGTTCAGGGCCCCAACACCTTC. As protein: CASSQVQGPNTF.

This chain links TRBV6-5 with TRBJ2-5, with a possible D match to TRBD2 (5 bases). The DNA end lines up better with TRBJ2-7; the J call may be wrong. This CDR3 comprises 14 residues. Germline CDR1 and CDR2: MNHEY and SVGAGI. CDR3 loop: CASRPAKLGNEQYF. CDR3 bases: TGTGCCAGCAGACCGGCAAAACTAGGGAACGAGCAGTACTTC.

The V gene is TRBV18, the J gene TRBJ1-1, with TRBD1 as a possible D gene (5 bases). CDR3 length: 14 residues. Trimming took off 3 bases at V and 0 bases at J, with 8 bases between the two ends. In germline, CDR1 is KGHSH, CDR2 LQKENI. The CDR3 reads CASSPGRVNTEAFF. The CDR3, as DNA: TGTGCCAGCTCACCGGGCAGGGTGAACACTGAAGCTTTCTTT. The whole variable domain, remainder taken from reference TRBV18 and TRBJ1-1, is NAGVMQNPRHLVRRRGQEARLRCSPMKGHSHVYWYRQLPEEGLKFMVYLQKENIIDESGMPKERFSAEFPKEGPSILRIQQVVRGDSAAYFCASSPGRVNTEAFFGQGTRLTVV.

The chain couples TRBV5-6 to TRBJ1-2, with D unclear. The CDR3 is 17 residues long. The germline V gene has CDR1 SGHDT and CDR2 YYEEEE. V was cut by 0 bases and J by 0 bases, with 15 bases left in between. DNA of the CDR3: TGTGCCAGCAGCTTGGACCCCAGTCCCACAGCTAACTATGGCTACACCTTC. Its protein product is CASSLDPSPTANYGYTF.

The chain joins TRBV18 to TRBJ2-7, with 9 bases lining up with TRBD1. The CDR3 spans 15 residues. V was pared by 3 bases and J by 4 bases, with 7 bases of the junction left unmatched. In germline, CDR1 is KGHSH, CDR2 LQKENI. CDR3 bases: TGTGCCAGCTCACCCTCCGGGACAGGGTGGTACGAGCAGTACTTC. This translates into CASSPSGTGWYEQYF.

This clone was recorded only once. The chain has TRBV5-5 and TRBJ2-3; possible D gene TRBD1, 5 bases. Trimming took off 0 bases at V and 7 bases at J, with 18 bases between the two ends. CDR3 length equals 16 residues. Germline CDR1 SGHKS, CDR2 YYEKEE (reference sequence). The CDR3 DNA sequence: TGTGCCAGCAGCTTGGGAAGGGGCTCCTCAACAAATACGCAGTATTTT. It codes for CASSLGRGSSTNTQYF. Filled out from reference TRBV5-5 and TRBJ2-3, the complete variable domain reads DAGVTQSPTHLIKTRGQQVTLRCSPISGHKSVSWYQQVLGQGPQFIFQYYEKEERGRGNFPDRFSARQFPNYSSELNVNALLLGDSALYLCASSLGRGSSTNTQYFGPGTRLTVL.

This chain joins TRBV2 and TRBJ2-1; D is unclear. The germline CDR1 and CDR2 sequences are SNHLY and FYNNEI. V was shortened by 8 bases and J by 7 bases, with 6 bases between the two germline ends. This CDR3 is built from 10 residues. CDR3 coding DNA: TGTGCCAGCGCCGGGAATGAGCAGTTCTTC. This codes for CASAGNEQFF.

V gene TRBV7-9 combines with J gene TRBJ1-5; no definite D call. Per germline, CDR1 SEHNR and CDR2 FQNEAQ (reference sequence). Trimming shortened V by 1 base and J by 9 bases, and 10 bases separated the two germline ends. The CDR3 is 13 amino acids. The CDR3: CASSLGPGWPQHF. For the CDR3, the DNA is TGTGCCAGCAGCTTAGGGCCGGGGTGGCCCCAGCATTTT.

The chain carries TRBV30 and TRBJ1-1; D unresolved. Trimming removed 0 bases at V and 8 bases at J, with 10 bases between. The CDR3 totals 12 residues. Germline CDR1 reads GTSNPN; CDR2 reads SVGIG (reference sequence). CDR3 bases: TGTGCCTGGAGTGTTGGGCAGGTAGAAGCTTTCTTT. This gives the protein CAWSVGQVEAFF.

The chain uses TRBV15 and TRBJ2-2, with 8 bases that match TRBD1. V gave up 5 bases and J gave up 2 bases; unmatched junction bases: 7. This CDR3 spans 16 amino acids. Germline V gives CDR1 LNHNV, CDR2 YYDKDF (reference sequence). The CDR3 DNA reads TGTGCCACCAGCCCAAACAGGGGGTTCAACACCGGGGAGCTGTTTTTT. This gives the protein CATSPNRGFNTGELFF.

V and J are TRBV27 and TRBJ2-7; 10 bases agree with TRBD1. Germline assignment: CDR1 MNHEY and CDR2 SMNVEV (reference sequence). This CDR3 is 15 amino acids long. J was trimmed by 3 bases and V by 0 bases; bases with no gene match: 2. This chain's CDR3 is CASSLSGQGIYEQYF. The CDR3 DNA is TGTGCCAGCAGTTTATCGGGACAGGGGATCTACGAGCAGTACTTC.

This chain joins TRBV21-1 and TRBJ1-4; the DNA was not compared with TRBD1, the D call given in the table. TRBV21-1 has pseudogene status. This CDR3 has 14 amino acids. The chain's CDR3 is CASSNRGLGEKLFF. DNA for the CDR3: TGTGCCAGCAGCAACAGGGGCCTAGGAGAAAAACTGTTTTTT.